Shown below are 4 T cell receptor beta chains from a single sample sequenced in a study of blood T cell repertoires in COVID-19. TCRdb's table, derived via immunoSEQ multiplex PCR, lists solely in-frame clones and lacks some. The sample holds around 70,000 clones, over 85% seen once. The sequencing sample was made of peripheral blood. The receptors stem from a human donor in a cohort sampled during active COVID-19.

This chain uses TRBV4-1 with TRBJ2-1; 11 bases are a match to TRBD2. In germline, CDR1 is MGHRA, CDR2 YSYEKL. The trim removed 3 bases at V and 2 bases at J, leaving 3 bases unmatched. The CDR3 is made up of 16 amino acids. The CDR3 DNA reads TGCGCCAGCAGCCACTTAGCGGGAGGGACCTACAATGAGCAGTTCTTC. It translates to CASSHLAGGTYNEQFF.

This rearrangement joins TRBV7-2 to TRBJ2-7; 10 bases are shared with TRBD2. CDR1 and CDR2 (germline): SGHTA, FQGNSA. V was pared by 0 bases and J by 5 bases, with 13 bases of the junction left unmatched. CDR3 length: 18 residues. The CDR3 region is CASSLAGASGSKRHEQYF. The DNA for the CDR3 is TGTGCCAGCAGCTTAGCGGGAGCTAGCGGGAGTAAACGGCACGAGCAGTACTTC.

In regard to this clone: At one boundary the junction diverges from the germline segment, which might be a read error. The CDR3 reads CASRPERSGEAQYF. Here the CDR3 DNA reads TGTGCCAGCAGACCCGAGCGGAGCGGAGAGGCCCAGTACTTC. The chain carries TRBV6-5 and TRBJ2-5; D might be TRBD2 (5 bases). This CDR3 has 14 residues. Germline CDR1 is MNHEY and CDR2 is SVGAGI.

The CDR3 loop reads CSAILGEQFF. The CDR3 DNA reads TGCAGTGCCATTCTCGGGGAGCAGTTCTTC. The chain recombines TRBV20-1 with TRBJ2-1; no definite D call. This CDR3 region has 10 residues. Germline V gives CDR1 DFQATT, CDR2 SNEGSKA (reference sequence). Deletions cut 6 bases from V and 10 bases from J, with 10 bases between.